This entry lists 14 T cell receptor beta chains sequenced from one sample in a study of blood T cell repertoires in COVID-19. Some clones are missing from TCRdb's copy, which holds only in-frame ones; the method was immunoSEQ multiplex PCR. The sample gives hundreds of thousands of clones, 65% to 90% of which show up once; 6% to 9% is in the top ten. The sequencing sample was made of peripheral blood. The source is a human donor in a cohort sampled during active COVID-19.

This sequence joins TRBV5-5 and TRBJ1-3, with TRBD1 as a possible D gene (5 bases). This CDR3 region has 16 residues. The germline V gene has CDR1 SGHKS and CDR2 YYEKEE (reference sequence). The germline V and J ends were trimmed by 4 bases and 3 bases, with 17 bases remaining between them. The CDR3 region has the DNA TGTGCCAGCAGCGAAACACGGGGGAGATTTGGAAACACCATATATTTT. Its protein is CASSETRGRFGNTIYF.

CDR3 region: CASSLTDRGGYGYTF. The CDR3 bases are TGTGCCAGCAGCCTCACGGACAGGGGCGGCTATGGCTACACCTTC. This chain links TRBV3-1 (or the pseudogene TRBV3-2) with TRBJ1-2; 9 nucleotides align to TRBD1. V trimming: 4 bases; J trimming: 4 bases; junction bases outside the gene matches: 7. Germline CDR1 is LGHDT and CDR2 is YNNKEL (reference sequence). This CDR3 has 15 residues.

The chain uses TRBV5-1 and TRBJ2-7; 8 bases agree with TRBD1. Losses at the gene ends were 4 bases for V and 2 bases for J; bases not matched to a gene: 5. The CDR3 length is 14 residues. Germline loops: CDR1 SGHRS, CDR2 YFSETQ. CDR3 protein: CASSAQGDAYEQYF. The CDR3 bases are TGCGCCAGCAGCGCACAGGGGGACGCCTACGAGCAGTACTTC. Looking up the rest from reference TRBV5-1 and TRBJ2-7 gives the full variable domain: KAGVTQTPRYLIKTRGQQVTLSCSPISGHRSVSWYQQTPGQGLQFLFEYFSETQRNKGNFPGRFSGRQFSNSRSEMNVSTLELGDSALYLCASSAQGDAYEQYFGPGTRLTVT.

The chain employs TRBV7-3 and TRBJ2-3, with D maybe TRBD2 (6 bases). Trimming left V 5 bases short and J 4 bases short, with 13 bases between. The CDR3 sequence is 14 residues long. From germline, CDR1 is SGHTA and CDR2 FQGTGA. The CDR3 DNA follows: TGTGCCAGCAGCCCAGAAGGAGGGGCAGATACGCAGTATTTT. Translated, it gives CASSPEGGADTQYF.

V is TRBV5-5 and J is TRBJ2-5; tentatively, D is TRBD2 (6 bases). The CDR3 extends over 14 amino acids. Germline V gives CDR1 SGHKS, CDR2 YYEKEE (reference sequence). V dropped 0 bases and J dropped 5 bases, with 11 bases sitting between them. The CDR3 DNA reads as TGTGCCAGCAGCTTGGGACTAGTGCTGGAGACCCAGTACTTC. Its translation: CASSLGLVLETQYF.

The rearrangement links TRBV6-4 to TRBJ2-1; the match to TRBD2 covers 8 bases. CDR1 and CDR2 from the germline V gene are MRHNA and SNTAGT. This CDR3 spans 13 amino acids. Losses at the gene ends were 4 bases for V and 13 bases for J; bases not matched to a gene: 9. CDR3 protein: CASSASGTSEQFF. The CDR3 DNA follows: TGTGCCAGCAGTGCATCGGGGACTAGTGAACAGTTCTTC.

The chain links TRBV10-2 to TRBJ1-1; possibly TRBD1 for D (5 bases). The CDR3 loop spans 15 amino acids. With 3 bases removed from V and 4 bases from J, the gap between germline ends came to 15 bases. The germline V gene has CDR1 WSHSY and CDR2 SAAADI. CDR3 bases: TGCGCCAGCAGTGACTGGGGGGGTGTGGGCACTGAAGCTTTCTTT. Its translation: CASSDWGGVGTEAFF.

DNA of the CDR3: TGTGCCAGCTCACCACAACAGCGGGGGGCAAGGGATACGCAGTATTTT. Translated, it gives CASSPQQRGARDTQYF. The rearrangement links TRBV18 to TRBJ2-3; 9 nucleotides align to TRBD2. The CDR3 covers 16 residues. Germline V gives CDR1 KGHSH, CDR2 LQKENI. Trimming removed 1 base from V and 6 bases from J; junction bases left unmatched: 8.

The chain uses TRBV5-4 and TRBJ2-2, with 9 bases matching TRBD2. J was trimmed by 0 bases and V by 2 bases; bases with no gene match: 2. Germline CDR1 and CDR2: SGHNT and YYREEE (reference sequence). There are 16 residues in the CDR3. The chain's CDR3 is CASSLLAGANTGELFF. The CDR3 DNA sequence: TGTGCCAGCAGCTTACTAGCGGGTGCGAACACCGGGGAGCTGTTTTTT.

The rearrangement uses TRBV19 and TRBJ1-1; D may be TRBD1 (5 bases). Looked up from germline, CDR1 is LNHDA and CDR2 is SQIVND (reference sequence). This CDR3 spans 13 amino acids. V dropped 9 bases and J dropped 0 bases, with 11 bases sitting between them. CDR3 nucleotides: TGTGCCAGCACCAGGGATATGAACACTGAAGCTTTCTTT. It is translated as CASTRDMNTEAFF.

Notes on this clone: The same CDR3 also results from other DNA sequences found in this sample. V and J are TRBV4-1 and TRBJ1-2; D unclear. V was pared by 1 base and J by 0 bases, with 9 bases between. CDR1 is MGHRA, CDR2 YSYEKL, per germline. The CDR3 extends over 15 amino acids. The CDR3 reads CASSQGLVSNYGYTF. The CDR3 DNA reads TGCGCCAGCAGCCAAGGGCTTGTGTCTAACTATGGCTACACCTTC.

The chain carries TRBV30 and TRBJ2-7, with 9 bases matching TRBD1. This CDR3 is 15 amino acids long. Trimming cost V 3 bases and J 6 bases; bases outside gene matches: 12. The germline V gene has CDR1 GTSNPN and CDR2 SVGIG (reference sequence). The CDR3 coding sequence is TGTGCCTGGAGAACTAAACGGGACAGGGACTTCGAGCAGTACTTC. It translates to CAWRTKRDRDFEQYF. Together with reference TRBV30 and TRBJ2-7, the CDR3 gives the full variable domain: SQTIHQWPATLVQPVGSPLSLECTVEGTSNPNLYWYRQAAGRGLQLLFYSVGIGQISSEVPQNLSASRPQDRQFILSSKKLLLSDSGFYLCAWRTKRDRDFEQYFGPGTRLTVT.

CDR3: CASSLEAGAADTQYF. The CDR3 DNA reads as TGTGCCAGCAGCTTAGAAGCGGGGGCCGCAGATACGCAGTATTTT. This chain uses TRBV7-2 with TRBJ2-3; 8 positions agree with TRBD2. CDR1 is SGHTA and CDR2 is FQGNSA in the germline V gene. The CDR3 spans 15 residues. V lost 1 base and J lost 4; bases outside the gene matches: 4.

The chain couples TRBV6-2 or TRBV6-3 to TRBJ1-1; 8 nucleotides align to TRBD1. The CDR3 consists of 12 residues. With V trimmed by 6 bases and J by 6 bases, 3 bases remained unmatched. Germline CDR1 MNHEY, CDR2 SVGEGT. The CDR3: CASSPRGPEAFF. CDR3 DNA: TGTGCCAGCAGCCCCAGGGGGCCTGAAGCTTTCTTT.